Below, 28 T cell receptor beta chains from the same sample are listed, as sequenced in a study of Graves' ophthalmopathy and Graves' hyperthyroidism. RNA transcripts served as template for amplifying TCR beta CDR3 sequences. An initial RT-PCR round employing HTBI primers preceded a second-round multiplex PCR. One entry per CDR3 protein results from TCRdb running MiXCR on the multiplex PCR reads. The sample records 600,000 to 950,000 distinct CDR3 sequences, roughly 41% being singletons. Sequenced sample: peripheral blood. Source of these receptors: an adult man with Graves' ophthalmopathy.

The V gene is TRBV14, the J gene TRBJ2-5; either TRBD1 or TRBD2 may supply D (6 bases each). This CDR3 is 16 amino acids long. Between the trimmed V and J ends, which lost 1 base and 4 bases, there was a span of 16 bases. Germline V CDR1 and CDR2: SGHDN, FVKESK. The chain's CDR3 is CASSQAVGGQGETQYF. In DNA form, the CDR3 reads TGTGCCAGCAGCCAAGCGGTCGGGGGCCAGGGAGAGACCCAGTACTTC.

The chain links TRBV29-1 to TRBJ2-7, with 11 nucleotides matching TRBD1. Germline CDR1 reads SQVTM; CDR2 reads ANQGSEA. The CDR3 is made up of 8 amino acids. Here the CDR3 DNA reads TGCAGCGTTCGGACAGGGGGCGTT. As protein: CSVRTGGV.

A few counts support this clonotype. The V and J genes are TRBV29-1 and TRBJ1-1, with D possibly TRBD1 on 6 matching bases. V was pared by 4 bases and J by 0 bases, with 18 bases between. The CDR3 length is 16 residues. Germline lookup yields CDR1 SQVTM and CDR2 ANQGSEA. CDR3 residues: CSVGLGGAFMNTEAFF. CDR3 DNA sequence: TGCAGCGTTGGACTAGGGGGGGCTTTTATGAACACTGAAGCTTTCTTT. The full variable domain, with the rest looked up from reference TRBV29-1 and TRBJ1-1, is SAVISQKPSRDICQRGTSLTIQCQVDSQVTMMFWYRQQPGQSLTLIATANQGSEATYESGFVIDKFPISRPNLTFSTLTVSNMSPEDSSIYLCSVGLGGAFMNTEAFFGQGTRLTVV.

The J gene is TRBJ1-1, the V gene TRBV20-1, with D uncertain. The V gene's germline CDR1 is DFQATT and CDR2 SNEGSKA (reference sequence). The CDR3 runs to 14 residues. Trimming shortened V by 3 bases and J by 3 bases, and 14 bases separated the two germline ends. The CDR3 bases are TGCAGTGCTAGCGATCGCGGGTTAGACACTGAAGCTTTCTTT. It translates to CSASDRGLDTEAFF.

The V and J genes are TRBV25-1 and TRBJ2-2; D not certain. V lost 10 bases to trimming and J lost 4 bases, with 13 bases between them. The CDR3 length is 13 residues. CDR1 and CDR2 from the germline V gene are MGHDK and SYGVNS. Here the CDR3 DNA reads TGTGCCACCAGGAAACAGATCACCGGGGAGCTGTTTTTT. It codes for CATRKQITGELFF.

This clonotype was picked up many times. The chain has TRBV12-3 or TRBV12-4 and TRBJ1-1, with a tentative D call TRBD1 (6 bases). The CDR3 spans 13 residues. V was cut by 2 bases and J by 4 bases, with 8 bases left in between. CDR3 DNA sequence: TGTGCCAGCAGTTTAATAGGGGGCACTGAAGCTTTCTTT. Translated, it gives CASSLIGGTEAFF.

The V gene is TRBV10-3, the J gene TRBJ2-7; the D gene is possibly TRBD1 (5 bases). The CDR3 loop spans 12 amino acids. The V gene's germline CDR1 is ENHRY and CDR2 SYGVKD. The V end lost 2 bases, the J end lost 9 bases, and 11 bases lay between the germline ends. This CDR3 reads CAISERGVGQYF. Here the CDR3 DNA reads TGTGCCATCAGTGAGAGGGGTGTAGGGCAGTACTTC.

This clonotype has only a few counts. This chain connects TRBV9 to TRBJ1-1; 8 nucleotides line up with TRBD1. V dropped 4 bases and J dropped 3; count of bases not matched to a gene: 5. This CDR3 region has 14 residues. In germline, CDR1 is SGDLS, CDR2 YYNGEE. The CDR3 here is CASSFRGQDTEAFF. Here the CDR3 DNA reads TGTGCCAGCAGCTTCAGGGGGCAAGACACTGAAGCTTTCTTT.

This clonotype was counted only a few times. CDR3 in amino acids: CASSPWTVPGNTIYF. In DNA, the CDR3 is TGTGCCAGCAGTCCATGGACAGTCCCTGGAAACACCATATATTTT. The rearrangement links TRBV25-1 to TRBJ1-3, with a weak D call TRBD1 (6 bases). This CDR3 has 15 residues. Trimming removed 5 bases from V and 2 bases from J, with 13 bases in between. The germline CDR1 and CDR2 sequences are MGHDK and SYGVNS. Variable domain in full (rest from reference TRBV25-1 and TRBJ1-3): EADIYQTPRYLVIGTGKKITLECSQTMGHDKMYWYQQDPGMELHLIHYSYGVNSTEKGDLSSESTVSRIRTEHFPLTLESARPSHTSQYLCASSPWTVPGNTIYFGEGSWLTVV.

Notes on this clonotype: The junction does not match germline at one end; this may be a read error. The chain uses TRBV7-3 and TRBJ2-2; D not resolved. The germline gives CDR1 SGHTA, CDR2 FQGTGA. This CDR3 is built from 14 residues. The CDR3 sequence is CAGSLTVTPGELFF. DNA for the CDR3: TGTGCCGGCAGCTTAACTGTCACCCCAGGGGAGCTGTTTTTT.

V gene TRBV7-9 combines with J gene TRBJ2-3; D unclear. The V gene's germline CDR1 is SEHNR and CDR2 FQNEAQ (reference sequence). This CDR3 has 13 residues. V dropped 1 base and J dropped 4 bases, with 6 bases sitting between them. This CDR3 is CASSLVPPDTQYF. The CDR3 region has the DNA TGTGCCAGCAGCTTAGTCCCTCCAGATACGCAGTATTTT.

To note about this clonotype: A much larger clone is a single base away; this may be a read error. V gene TRBV7-2 combines with J gene TRBJ2-7; the match to TRBD2 covers 10 bases. V lost 7 bases, J lost 7 bases, and 10 bases stayed unmatched. CDR1 SGHTA and CDR2 FQGNSA come from the germline V gene. This CDR3 comprises 14 residues. The CDR3 DNA sequence: TGTGCCAGCACCCCCCTTAGCGGGAGGTTTGAGCAGTACTTC. Amino acid sequence: CASTPLSGRFEQYF.

This clonotype showed up many times. The DNA for the CDR3 is TGTGCCAGCGGGGCAGGGTCCCCTGGATTCCGGCAGTACTTC. Amino acid sequence: CASGAGSPGFRQYF. This chain uses TRBV25-1 with TRBJ2-7; possibly TRBD1 for D (5 bases). The CDR3 is 14 residues long. Looked up from germline, CDR1 is MGHDK and CDR2 is SYGVNS. The germline V and J ends were trimmed by 8 bases and 9 bases, with 23 bases remaining between them.

The V gene is TRBV20-1, the J gene TRBJ2-2; D may correspond to TRBD1 or TRBD2 (5 bases each). This CDR3 comprises 15 residues. The germline V gene encodes CDR1 DFQATT and CDR2 SNEGSKA (reference sequence). V lost 3 bases and J 5 bases, leaving 16 bases between the germline ends. CDR3 sequence reads: CSASGTADRTGELFF. In DNA form, the CDR3 reads TGCAGTGCTAGCGGGACGGCCGACCGGACCGGGGAGCTGTTTTTT.

The genes are TRBV7-8 and TRBJ1-6; TRBD1 is a possible D gene (5 bases). Germline CDR1 SGHVS, CDR2 FQNEAQ. The CDR3 runs to 13 residues. Between the trimmed V and J ends, which lost 6 bases and 9 bases, there was a span of 12 bases. The DNA for the CDR3 is TGTGCCAGCAGTTCGGGACTCCTTTCACCCCTCCACTTT. It is translated as CASSSGLLSPLHF.

The chain's CDR3 is CASSEWADSGNTIYF. The CDR3 nucleotides are TGTGCCAGCAGTGAGTGGGCAGACTCTGGAAACACCATATATTTT. This rearrangement joins TRBV2 to TRBJ1-3; D not resolved. Trimming removed 3 bases at V and 0 bases at J, with 9 bases between. Germline V gene lookup returns CDR1 SNHLY and CDR2 FYNNEI. The CDR3 covers 15 residues.

This clonotype was seen only once. The genes are TRBV25-1 and TRBJ2-6; the match to TRBD1 covers 10 bases. Germline V gene data show CDR1 as MGHDK and CDR2 as SYGVNS. The ends lost 6 bases at V and 11 bases at J; junction bases unmatched: 10. The length of the CDR3 is 15 residues. CDR3 DNA: TGTGCCAGCAGCCCCTTGGACAGGGGGATCTACGTCCTGACTTTC. Amino acid sequence: CASSPLDRGIYVLTF.

This clonotype was seen ten or more times. The CDR3 region is CATLPDVAGVDEQYF. The CDR3 DNA reads TGTGCCACCCTCCCCGACGTGGCGGGAGTGGACGAGCAGTACTTC. The chain employs TRBV10-3 and TRBJ2-7; 7 bases map to TRBD2. The CDR3 is 15 amino acids. The germline CDR1 and CDR2 sequences are ENHRY and SYGVKD. After removal of 10 bases from V and 5 bases from J, the junction contained 17 bases not matched to a gene.

The rearrangement joins TRBV5-1 to TRBJ2-7; 8 bases align to TRBD2. This CDR3 contains 17 residues. CDR1 is SGHRS, CDR2 YFSETQ, per germline. V dropped 4 bases and J dropped 2; count of bases not matched to a gene: 14. CDR3 residues: CASSPVWVAGSAYEQYF. The CDR3 nucleotides read TGCGCCAGCAGCCCGGTGTGGGTAGCGGGATCCGCCTACGAGCAGTACTTC.

As concerns this clonotype: The CDR3 does not close with the conserved phenylalanine or tryptophan, likely indicating a read error. No DNA is shown, since the ends of the CDR3 on it are uncertain; the CDR3 is the one TCRdb lists. The chain employs TRBV14 and TRBJ2-6; TRBD1 is the table's D call, not checked against the DNA. The CDR3 comprises 9 residues, both ends counted. Germline CDR1 and CDR2: SGHDN and FVKESK. CDR3: CASSRRAYT.

Remarks on this clonotype: Compared with germline, one end of the junction differs, possibly owing to a read error. CDR3 in amino acids: CASSQDGSYEQYF. Here the CDR3 DNA reads TGCGCCAGCAGCCAAGATGGCTCCTACGAGCAGTACTTC. This sequence joins TRBV5-5 and TRBJ2-7; D remains unclear. Germline V gives CDR1 SGHKS, CDR2 YYEKEE (reference sequence). CDR3 length equals 13 residues. Using reference TRBV5-5 and TRBJ2-7 for the parts outside the CDR3, the full variable domain is DAGVTQSPTHLIKTRGQQVTLRCSPISGHKSVSWYQQVLGQGPQFIFQYYEKEERGRGNFPDRFSARQFPNYSSELNVNALLLGDSALYLCASSQDGSYEQYFGPGTRLTVT.

The table lists this clonotype with many counts. This chain connects TRBV29-1 to TRBJ1-1; D gene unclear. V was trimmed by 1 base and J by 11 bases, leaving 20 bases between them. The CDR3 is 14 residues long. Germline V CDR1 and CDR2: SQVTM, ANQGSEA. Written as DNA, the CDR3 is TGCAGCGTTGAAGGAACTCGCACCCGAGGTCGTGCTTTCTTT. It yields the protein CSVEGTRTRGRAFF.

This clonotype was picked up a small number of times. J is TRBJ1-1 and V is TRBV6-5; D is possibly TRBD1 (5 bases). V dropped 10 bases and J dropped 5 bases, with 14 bases sitting between them. The CDR3 length is 12 residues. Germline CDR1 is MNHEY and CDR2 is SVGAGI. As DNA, the CDR3 is TGTGCCACTCTTCGTTGGGGGACTGAAGCTTTCTTT. Translated, it gives CATLRWGTEAFF.

This clonotype was picked up many times. This chain links TRBV20-1 with TRBJ1-1; 9 bases fit TRBD1. There are 15 residues in the CDR3. J gave up 3 bases and V 3 bases, and 8 bases lay outside the gene matches. Per the germline V gene, CDR1 is DFQATT and CDR2 is SNEGSKA (reference sequence). The CDR3 loop reads CSARATTGGHTEAFF. The DNA of the CDR3 is TGCAGTGCTAGGGCCACTACAGGGGGCCACACTGAAGCTTTCTTT.

This clonotype was counted at least ten times. The chain carries TRBV20-1 and TRBJ1-1; no firm D call. Trimming removed 4 bases at V and 1 base at J, with 7 bases between. CDR1 is DFQATT, CDR2 SNEGSKA, per germline (reference sequence). CDR3 length: 12 residues. The CDR3, as DNA: TGCAGTGCTAAGCAGCCGAACACTGAAGCTTTCTTT. Its protein is CSAKQPNTEAFF.

Ten or more counts support this clonotype. This chain joins TRBV19 and TRBJ2-7; possibly TRBD2 for D (6 bases). Trimming stripped 3 bases from V and 0 bases from J, with 9 bases between. Germline V gives CDR1 LNHDA, CDR2 SQIVND (reference sequence). The CDR3 has 14 residues. The CDR3 nucleotides read TGTGCCAGTAGTATGGGGGGTAGCTCCTACGAGCAGTACTTC. Protein sequence: CASSMGGSSYEQYF.

CDR3 sequence (DNA): TGTGCCAGTAAAAAATCCGGACAGGGGAACACTGAAGCTTTCTTT. This codes for CASKKSGQGNTEAFF. The chain uses TRBV19 and TRBJ1-1; 8 nucleotides agree with TRBD1. The CDR3 is 15 amino acids. In germline, CDR1 is LNHDA, CDR2 SQIVND (reference sequence). With V trimmed by 7 bases and J by 1 base, 8 bases remained unmatched.

V and J are TRBV25-1 and TRBJ1-4; 9 bases are a match to TRBD1. Germline trimming cut 1 base from V and 8 bases from J; bases unmatched to any gene: 5. Germline CDR1 reads MGHDK; CDR2 reads SYGVNS. The CDR3 extends over 15 amino acids. CDR3 sequence (DNA): TGTGCCAGCAGTGAATTAACAGGGGGCCGGGAAAAACTGTTTTTT. It translates to CASSELTGGREKLFF.